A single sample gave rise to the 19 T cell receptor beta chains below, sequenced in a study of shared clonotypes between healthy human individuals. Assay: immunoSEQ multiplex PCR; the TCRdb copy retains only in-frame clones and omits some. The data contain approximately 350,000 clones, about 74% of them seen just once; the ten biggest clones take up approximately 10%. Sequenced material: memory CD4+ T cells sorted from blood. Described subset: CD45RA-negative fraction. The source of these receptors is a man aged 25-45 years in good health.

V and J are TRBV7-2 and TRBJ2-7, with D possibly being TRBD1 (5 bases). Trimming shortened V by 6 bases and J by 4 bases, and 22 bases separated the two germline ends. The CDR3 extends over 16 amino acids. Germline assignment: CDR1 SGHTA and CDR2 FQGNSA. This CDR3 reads CASSWPGRVSSYEQYF. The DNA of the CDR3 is TGTGCCAGCAGTTGGCCCGGCAGGGTCTCATCTTACGAGCAGTACTTC.

CDR3 DNA: TGTGCCAGCAGTAGAACAGGGGCAAGTCAGCCCCAGCATTTT. This sequence encodes CASSRTGASQPQHF. The chain combines TRBV7-2 with TRBJ1-5; 7 positions match TRBD1. The CDR3 is 14 residues long. Trimming took 6 bases from V and 6 from J; bases not matched to a gene: 8. Germline loops: CDR1 SGHTA, CDR2 FQGNSA.

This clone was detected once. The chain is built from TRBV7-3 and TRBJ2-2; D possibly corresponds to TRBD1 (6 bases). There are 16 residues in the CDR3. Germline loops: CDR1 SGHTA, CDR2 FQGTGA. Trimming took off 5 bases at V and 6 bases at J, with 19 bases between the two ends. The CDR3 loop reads CASSPPEGGVSGELFF. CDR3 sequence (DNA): TGTGCCAGCAGCCCCCCTGAAGGGGGTGTATCCGGGGAGCTGTTTTTT.

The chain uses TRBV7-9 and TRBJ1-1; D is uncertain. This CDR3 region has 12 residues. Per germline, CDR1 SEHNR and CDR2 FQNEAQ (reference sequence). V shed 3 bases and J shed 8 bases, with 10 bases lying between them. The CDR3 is CASSFVGIEAFF. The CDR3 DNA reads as TGTGCCAGCAGCTTTGTTGGGATAGAAGCTTTCTTT.

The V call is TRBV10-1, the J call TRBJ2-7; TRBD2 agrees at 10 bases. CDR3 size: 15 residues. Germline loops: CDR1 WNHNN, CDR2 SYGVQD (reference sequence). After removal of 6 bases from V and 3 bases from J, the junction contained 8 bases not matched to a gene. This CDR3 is CASSHPSGGNYEQYF. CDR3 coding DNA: TGCGCCAGCAGCCACCCTAGCGGGGGTAACTACGAGCAGTACTTC.

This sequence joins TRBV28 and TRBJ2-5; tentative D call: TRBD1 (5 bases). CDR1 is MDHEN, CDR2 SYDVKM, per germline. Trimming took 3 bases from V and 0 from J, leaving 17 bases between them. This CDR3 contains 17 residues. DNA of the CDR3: TGTGCCAGCAGTTTTTTACCGCCAGGGATAAACCAAGAGACCCAGTACTTC. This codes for CASSFLPPGINQETQYF.

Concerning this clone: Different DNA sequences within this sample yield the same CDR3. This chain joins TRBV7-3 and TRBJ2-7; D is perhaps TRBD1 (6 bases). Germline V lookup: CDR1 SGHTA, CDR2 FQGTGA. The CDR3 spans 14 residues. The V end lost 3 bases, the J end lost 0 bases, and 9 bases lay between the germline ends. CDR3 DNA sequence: TGTGCCAGCAGCTTTGGGGGCAGCTCCTACGAGCAGTACTTC. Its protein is CASSFGGSSYEQYF.

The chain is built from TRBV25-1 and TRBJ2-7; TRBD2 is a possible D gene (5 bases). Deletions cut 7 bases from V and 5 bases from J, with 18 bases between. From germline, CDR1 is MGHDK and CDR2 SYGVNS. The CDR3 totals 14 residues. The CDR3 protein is CASTPAGKADEQYF. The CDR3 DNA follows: TGTGCCAGCACCCCGGCCGGGAAGGCGGACGAGCAGTACTTC.

The DNA of the CDR3 is TGCAGTGCTAGAGGGGTTTCCGAGCAGTACTTC. It codes for CSARGVSEQYF. The chain recombines TRBV20-1 with TRBJ2-7, with D unresolved. The CDR3 runs to 11 residues. Trimming stripped 1 base from V and 6 bases from J, with 7 bases between. CDR1 is DFQATT and CDR2 is SNEGSKA in the germline V gene (reference sequence).

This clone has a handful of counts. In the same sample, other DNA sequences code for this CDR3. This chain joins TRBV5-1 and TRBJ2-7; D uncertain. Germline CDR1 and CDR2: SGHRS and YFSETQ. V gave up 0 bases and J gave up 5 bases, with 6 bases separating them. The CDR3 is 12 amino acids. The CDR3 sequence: CASSLDGNEQYF. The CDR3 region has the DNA TGCGCCAGCAGCTTGGATGGGAACGAGCAGTACTTC.

The CDR3 spells CASSQEGLGRTEAFF. In DNA, the CDR3 is TGCGCCAGCAGCCAAGAGGGACTCGGGCGCACTGAAGCTTTCTTT. This sequence joins TRBV4-3 and TRBJ1-1; D may be TRBD1 (5 bases). Trimming took 0 bases from V and 4 from J, leaving 12 bases between them. The CDR3 contains 15 residues. In germline, CDR1 is LGHNA, CDR2 YSLEER.

The CDR3 coding sequence is TGTGCCACCAGCAGAGAAGCGGGAGATACGCAGTATTTT. Protein: CATSREAGDTQYF. The J gene is TRBJ2-3, the V gene TRBV15, with D perhaps TRBD2 (6 bases). The V gene lost 0 bases and the J gene lost 5 bases, with 6 bases spanning the gap. The CDR3 consists of 13 residues. Per the germline V gene, CDR1 is LNHNV and CDR2 is YYDKDF (reference sequence). Complete variable domain (other parts from reference TRBV15 and TRBJ2-3): DAMVIQNPRYQVTQFGKPVTLSCSQTLNHNVMYWYQQKSSQAPKLLFHYYDKDFNNEADTPDNFQSRRPNTSFCFLDIRSPGLGDTAMYLCATSREAGDTQYFGPGTRLTVL.

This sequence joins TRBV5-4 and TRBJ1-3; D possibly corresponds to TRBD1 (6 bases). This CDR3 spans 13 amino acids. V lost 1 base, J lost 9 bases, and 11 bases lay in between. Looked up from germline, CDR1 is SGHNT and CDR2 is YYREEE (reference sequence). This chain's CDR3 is CASSLKGHGTIYF. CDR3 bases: TGTGCCAGCAGCTTGAAGGGACACGGCACCATATATTTT. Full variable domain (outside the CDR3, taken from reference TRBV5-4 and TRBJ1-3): ETGVTQSPTHLIKTRGQQVTLRCSSQSGHNTVSWYQQALGQGPQFIFQYYREEENGRGNFPPRFSGLQFPNYSSELNVNALELDDSALYLCASSLKGHGTIYFGEGSWLTVV.

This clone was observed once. The chain's CDR3 is CASRGGRVGNTIYF. The CDR3 bases are TGTGCCAGCAGGGGTGGCAGGGTTGGAAACACCATATATTTT. The V gene is TRBV6-1, the J gene TRBJ1-3; D is possibly TRBD1 (5 bases). V was trimmed by 6 bases and J by 3 bases, leaving 12 bases between them. The germline gives CDR1 MNHNS, CDR2 SASEGT. The CDR3 length is 14 residues.

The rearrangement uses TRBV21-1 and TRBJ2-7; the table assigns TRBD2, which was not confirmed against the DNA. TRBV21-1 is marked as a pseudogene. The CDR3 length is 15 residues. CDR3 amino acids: CASSNRWERTNEQYF. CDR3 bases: TGTGCCAGCAGCAACCGCTGGGAGAGGACGAACGAGCAGTACTTC.

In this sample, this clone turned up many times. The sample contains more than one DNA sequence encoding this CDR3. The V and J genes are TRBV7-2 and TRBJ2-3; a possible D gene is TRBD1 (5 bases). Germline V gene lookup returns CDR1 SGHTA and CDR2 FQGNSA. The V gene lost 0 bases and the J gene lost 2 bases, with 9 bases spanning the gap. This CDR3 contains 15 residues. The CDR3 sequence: CASSLAPGSTDTQYF. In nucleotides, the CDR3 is TGTGCCAGCAGCTTAGCCCCAGGGTCCACAGATACGCAGTATTTT.

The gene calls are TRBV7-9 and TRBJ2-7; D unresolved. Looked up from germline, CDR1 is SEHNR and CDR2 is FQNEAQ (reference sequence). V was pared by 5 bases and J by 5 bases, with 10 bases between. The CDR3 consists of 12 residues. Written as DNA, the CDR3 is TGTGCCAGCAGCCCCCAGAGCCACGAGCAGTACTTC. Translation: CASSPQSHEQYF.

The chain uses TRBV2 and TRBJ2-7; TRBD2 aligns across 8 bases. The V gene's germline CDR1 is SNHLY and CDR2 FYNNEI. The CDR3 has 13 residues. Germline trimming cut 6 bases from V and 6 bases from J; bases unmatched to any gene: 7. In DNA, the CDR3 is TGTGCCAGCAGAGCGGGAGTCGTCTCCGAGCAGTACTTC. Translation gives CASRAGVVSEQYF.

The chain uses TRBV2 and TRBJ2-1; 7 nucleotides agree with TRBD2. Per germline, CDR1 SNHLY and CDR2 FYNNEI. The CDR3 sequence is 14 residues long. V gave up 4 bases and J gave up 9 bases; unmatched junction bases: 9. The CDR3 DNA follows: TGTGCCAGCAGTGCTGCGGGGGAGGAGATTGAGCAGTTCTTC. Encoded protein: CASSAAGEEIEQFF.